This passage covers 31 T cell receptor beta chains from one sample sequenced in a study of control samples from healthy donors and cancer patients. Some clones are missing from TCRdb's copy, which holds only in-frame ones; the method was immunoSEQ multiplex PCR. The sample has 50,000 to 65,000 clones; 90% are singletons. Material for sequencing was PBMCs. Receptors originate from a woman between 50 and 59 years old with colorectal cancer.

J is TRBJ2-2 and V is TRBV28, with TRBD1 matching over 7 bases. In germline, CDR1 is MDHEN, CDR2 SYDVKM. The CDR3 covers 15 residues. With V trimmed by 3 bases and J by 5 bases, 6 bases remained unmatched. The CDR3 region is CASSLAGGRTGELFF. CDR3 nucleotide sequence: TGTGCCAGCAGTTTGGCAGGGGGTCGAACCGGGGAGCTGTTTTTT. Supplemented by reference TRBV28 and TRBJ2-2, the full variable domain reads DVKVTQSSRYLVKRTGEKVFLECVQDMDHENMFWYRQDPGLGLRLIYFSYDVKMKEKGDIPEGYSVSREKKERFSLILESASTNQTSMYLCASSLAGGRTGELFFGEGSRLTVL.

The chain has TRBV11-2 and TRBJ2-1, with D perhaps matching TRBD2 (5 bases). Germline V gives CDR1 SGHAT, CDR2 FQNNGV. The CDR3 totals 15 residues. The V end was cut by 8 bases, the J end by 9 bases, with 23 bases between. The CDR3 DNA is TGTGCCAGCCAGGCCATCGAGAGGGCGAAGGGTGAGCAGTTCTTC. This translates into CASQAIERAKGEQFF.

The chain recombines TRBV2 with TRBJ1-2; possibly TRBD1 for D (5 bases). The CDR3 runs 13 residues. Germline V gene lookup returns CDR1 SNHLY and CDR2 FYNNEI. V was trimmed by 10 bases and J by 1 base, leaving 13 bases between them. In DNA form, the CDR3 reads TGTGCCACCGCACCAGACAGTAACTATGGCTACACCTTC. This sequence encodes CATAPDSNYGYTF.

The rearrangement joins TRBV2 to TRBJ2-2, with D perhaps assigned TRBD1 or TRBD2 (5 bases each). Trimming pared 6 bases from V and 1 base from J, leaving 9 bases between. The CDR3 loop spans 14 amino acids. The germline gives CDR1 SNHLY, CDR2 FYNNEI. CDR3 protein: CASRMGRNTGELFF. CDR3 DNA sequence: TGTGCCAGCAGAATGGGACGGAACACCGGGGAGCTGTTTTTT.

The chain is built from TRBV19 and TRBJ2-5; unclear D gene. V was cut by 5 bases and J by 2 bases, with 12 bases left in between. CDR3 size: 14 residues. From germline, CDR1 is LNHDA and CDR2 SQIVND (reference sequence). CDR3 loop: CASSWGNIQETQYF. CDR3 bases: TGTGCCAGTAGTTGGGGTAATATTCAAGAGACCCAGTACTTC.

This clone was detected only a few times. The chain has TRBV14 and TRBJ2-4; D tentatively reads TRBD1 or TRBD2 (6 bases each). Trimming removed 3 bases at V and 0 bases at J, with 12 bases between. The CDR3 extends over 16 amino acids. Germline lookup yields CDR1 SGHDN and CDR2 FVKESK. CDR3 region: CASSQGAGRAKNIQYF. The CDR3 DNA follows: TGTGCCAGCAGCCAGGGGGCCGGGAGAGCCAAAAACATTCAGTACTTC.

The chain carries TRBV5-1 and TRBJ1-1; tentatively, D is TRBD1 (5 bases). The CDR3 extends over 17 amino acids. CDR1 is SGHRS, CDR2 YFSETQ, per germline. Trimming pared 0 bases from V and 5 bases from J, leaving 20 bases between. The CDR3 loop is CASSLAGGREGGTEAFF. DNA of the CDR3: TGCGCCAGCAGCTTGGCCGGAGGCAGGGAAGGAGGAACTGAAGCTTTCTTT.

CDR3: CASSSPRSGRGTEQFF. The DNA of the CDR3 is TGCGCCAGCAGCTCTCCAAGGAGCGGGAGGGGTACTGAGCAGTTCTTC. V usage is TRBV5-1 and J usage is TRBJ2-1, with 10 positions matching TRBD2. The CDR3 covers 16 residues. Germline CDR1 is SGHRS and CDR2 is YFSETQ. J lost 9 bases, V lost 3 bases, and 12 bases had no gene match.

This clone has just a few counts. The chain links TRBV19 to TRBJ1-1; D not resolved. V gave up 5 bases and J gave up 3 bases, with 10 bases separating them. Germline loops: CDR1 LNHDA, CDR2 SQIVND (reference sequence). The CDR3 runs 13 residues. CDR3 coding DNA: TGTGCCAGTAGTCCACAACAGCACACTGAAGCTTTCTTT. This translates into CASSPQQHTEAFF.

This clone was observed once. The V call is TRBV19, the J call TRBJ2-5; 7 bases fit TRBD1. This CDR3 comprises 16 residues. The germline V gene has CDR1 LNHDA and CDR2 SQIVND (reference sequence). Losses at the gene ends were 1 base for V and 5 bases for J; bases not matched to a gene: 10. DNA of the CDR3: TGTGCCAGTAGTATAGGTCAGGGGGATTTTGGGGAGACCCAGTACTTC. Encoded protein: CASSIGQGDFGETQYF.

Comments on this clone: Other DNA sequences of this sample code for an identical CDR3. V usage is TRBV3-1 (or the pseudogene TRBV3-2) and J usage is TRBJ1-2, with TRBD1 identical over 8 bases. The germline CDR1 and CDR2 sequences are LGHDT and YNNKEL (reference sequence). This CDR3 has 14 amino acids. J was trimmed by 4 bases and V by 3 bases; bases with no gene match: 4. The DNA for the CDR3 is TGTGCCAGCAGCCAGGGGACAGGTTCCTATGGCTACACCTTC. It translates to CASSQGTGSYGYTF.

CDR3 coding DNA: TGTGCCAGCTCATCCCAAAATTCAAGGTACGAGCAGTACTTC. Protein: CASSSQNSRYEQYF. V and J are TRBV18 and TRBJ2-7, with unresolved D. V was cut by 5 bases and J by 4 bases, with 15 bases left in between. Germline CDR1 is KGHSH and CDR2 is LQKENI. The CDR3 spans 14 residues.

The V and J genes are TRBV6-2 or TRBV6-3 and TRBJ2-5; perhaps TRBD2 as D (7 bases). The germline V gene encodes CDR1 MNHEY and CDR2 SVGEGT. The CDR3 totals 14 residues. With 2 bases removed from V and 5 bases from J, the gap between germline ends came to 12 bases. The CDR3 nucleotides are TGTGCCAGCAGTTACATCGGGGGGCTTGAGACCCAGTACTTC. Its protein product is CASSYIGGLETQYF.

The chain joins TRBV18 to TRBJ2-1; no definite D call. V lost 6 bases and J 5 bases, leaving 17 bases between the germline ends. Germline CDR1 and CDR2: KGHSH and LQKENI. The CDR3 contains 15 residues. The CDR3 reads CASSVYSHGDNEQFF. DNA for the CDR3: TGTGCCAGCTCCGTCTACTCGCATGGGGACAATGAGCAGTTCTTC.

J is TRBJ1-1 and V is TRBV10-2, with D perhaps TRBD1 (6 bases). V shed 3 bases and J shed 5 bases, with 16 bases lying between them. The CDR3 has 15 amino acids. The germline V gene has CDR1 WSHSY and CDR2 SAAADI. The CDR3 region is CASSDRQGPLTEAFF. CDR3 nucleotide sequence: TGCGCCAGCAGTGACCGCCAGGGGCCGTTGACTGAAGCTTTCTTT.

This chain uses TRBV7-3 with TRBJ2-1; 15 bases are a match to TRBD2. The CDR3 contains 16 residues. The germline CDR1 and CDR2 sequences are SGHTA and FQGTGA. Trimming removed 5 bases from V and 7 bases from J; junction bases left unmatched: 6. Here the CDR3 DNA reads TGTGCCAGCAGCCCCGGGACTAGCGGGAGGTGGAATGAGCAGTTCTTC. Amino acids: CASSPGTSGRWNEQFF. The variable domain in full, completed from reference TRBV7-3 and TRBJ2-1, reads GAGVSQTPSNKVTEKGKYVELRCDPISGHTALYWYRQSLGQGPEFLIYFQGTGAADDSGLPNDRFFAVRPEGSVSTLKIQRTERGDSAVYLCASSPGTSGRWNEQFFGPGTRLTVL.

The rearrangement uses TRBV5-6 and TRBJ1-1; D is uncertain. CDR1 SGHDT and CDR2 YYEEEE come from the germline V gene. Trimming removed 2 bases from V and 1 base from J, with 12 bases in between. The CDR3 length is 15 residues. CDR3: CASSFFGRKNTEAFF. The CDR3 DNA reads TGTGCCAGCAGCTTCTTCGGCAGGAAGAACACTGAAGCTTTCTTT.

The V and J genes are TRBV5-5 and TRBJ1-5; D ambiguous. The ends were cut back, 3 bases at V and 0 bases at J, with 16 bases in the middle. The CDR3 totals 17 residues. The germline gives CDR1 SGHKS, CDR2 YYEKEE (reference sequence). The CDR3 DNA reads as TGTGCCAGCAGCTCTCGGACGGCTGATTATAGCAATCAGCCCCAGCATTTT. Amino acids: CASSSRTADYSNQPQHF. Full variable domain (outside the CDR3, taken from reference TRBV5-5 and TRBJ1-5): DAGVTQSPTHLIKTRGQQVTLRCSPISGHKSVSWYQQVLGQGPQFIFQYYEKEERGRGNFPDRFSARQFPNYSSELNVNALLLGDSALYLCASSSRTADYSNQPQHFGDGTRLSIL.

The chain couples TRBV27 to TRBJ1-6; 8 bases are shared with TRBD1. Trimming took 5 bases from V and 8 from J; bases not matched to a gene: 5. Germline CDR1 MNHEY, CDR2 SMNVEV (reference sequence). This CDR3 is built from 14 residues. In DNA, the CDR3 is TGTGCCAGCAGTCACCGGGACAGGTATTCACCCCTCCACTTT. It is translated as CASSHRDRYSPLHF.

The chain joins TRBV2 to TRBJ1-3, with D possibly matching TRBD1 (5 bases). Deletions cut 11 bases from V and 5 bases from J, with 13 bases between. Germline CDR1 and CDR2: SNHLY and FYNNEI. The CDR3 runs 12 residues. CDR3 in DNA: TGTGCCGGTGGACATAACAGAAACACCATATATTTT. As protein: CAGGHNRNTIYF.

This clone is a singleton in its sample. V usage is TRBV5-1 and J usage is TRBJ1-1, with D maybe TRBD1 (6 bases). There are 14 residues in the CDR3. Trimming left V 7 bases short and J 0 bases short, with 13 bases between. The germline V gene encodes CDR1 SGHRS and CDR2 YFSETQ. In DNA, the CDR3 is TGCGCCAGCGGAAGGGGGACACTGAACACTGAAGCTTTCTTT. It encodes CASGRGTLNTEAFF.

The chain has TRBV7-9 and TRBJ1-2; D call uncertain. Per germline, CDR1 SEHNR and CDR2 FQNEAQ (reference sequence). This CDR3 spans 14 amino acids. V lost 1 base, J lost 5 bases, and 11 bases lay in between. In DNA form, the CDR3 reads TGTGCCAGCAGCTTAGGCCCAGTAAATTATGGCTACACCTTC. Protein product: CASSLGPVNYGYTF.

The V call is TRBV9, the J call TRBJ2-3; D remains unclear. V was shortened by 5 bases and J by 4 bases, with 20 bases between the two germline ends. Germline CDR1 and CDR2: SGDLS and YYNGEE. The CDR3 contains 16 residues. Here the CDR3 DNA reads TGTGCCAGCAGTAATCTGGGGATGTCAGTGGCAGATACGCAGTATTTT. Translating gives CASSNLGMSVADTQYF.

V usage is TRBV7-3 and J usage is TRBJ1-2; TRBD1 agrees at 9 bases. The CDR3 extends over 13 amino acids. J gave up 5 bases and V 3 bases, and 1 base lay outside the gene matches. Germline V gene data show CDR1 as SGHTA and CDR2 as FQGTGA. CDR3 in amino acids: CASSLTGGYGYTF. CDR3 DNA sequence: TGTGCCAGCAGCTTGACAGGGGGGTATGGCTACACCTTC.

The V gene is TRBV30, the J gene TRBJ1-4; TRBD1 agrees at 7 bases. Germline V CDR1 and CDR2: GTSNPN, SVGIG (reference sequence). Trimming at V came to 3 bases and at J to 8 bases, leaving 3 bases not matched to a gene. The CDR3 is 12 residues long. The CDR3 sequence: CAWSRTGEKLFF. DNA for the CDR3: TGTGCCTGGAGCAGGACAGGCGAAAAACTGTTTTTT.

This clone came up once. This chain links TRBV5-1 with TRBJ2-1; possibly TRBD1 for D (6 bases). V was cut by 1 base and J by 3 bases, with 23 bases left in between. CDR3 length: 19 amino acids. Germline CDR1 reads SGHRS; CDR2 reads YFSETQ. The CDR3: CASSLIVQSRDKNYNEQFF. The DNA for the CDR3 is TGCGCCAGCAGCTTGATCGTTCAGTCCCGGGACAAAAACTACAATGAGCAGTTCTTC.

V usage is TRBV30 and J usage is TRBJ2-1, with 11 nucleotides matching TRBD2. The CDR3 sequence is 16 residues long. Losses at the gene ends were 4 bases for V and 2 bases for J; bases not matched to a gene: 7. Germline values: CDR1 GTSNPN, CDR2 SVGIG (reference sequence). The CDR3 protein is CAWKYLAGGAYNEQFF. The DNA of the CDR3 is TGTGCCTGGAAGTACCTAGCGGGGGGCGCCTACAATGAGCAGTTCTTC.

The CDR3, as DNA: TGTGCCAGCAGCCAATACCGGGGCGGCTACACCTTC. The encoded protein is CASSQYRGGYTF. The rearrangement joins TRBV3-1 (or the pseudogene TRBV3-2) to TRBJ1-2, with a tentative D call TRBD1 (5 bases). Germline V gene data show CDR1 as LGHDT and CDR2 as YNNKEL (reference sequence). Trimming took 2 bases from V and 8 from J, leaving 9 bases between them. The CDR3 loop spans 12 amino acids.

This chain uses TRBV29-1 with TRBJ1-2; D gene ambiguous. Trimming removed 0 bases at V and 8 bases at J, with 16 bases between. CDR1 SQVTM and CDR2 ANQGSEA come from the germline V gene. This CDR3 has 14 amino acids. The CDR3 loop is CSVEDEILVGGYTF. The CDR3 DNA follows: TGCAGCGTTGAAGATGAGATTTTGGTGGGAGGCTACACCTTC.

The rearrangement uses TRBV3-1 (or the pseudogene TRBV3-2) and TRBJ2-7; 13 bases agree with TRBD2. Trimming cost V 3 bases and J 1 base; bases outside gene matches: 12. CDR3 length: 19 residues. In germline, CDR1 is LGHDT, CDR2 YNNKEL (reference sequence). Written as DNA, the CDR3 is TGTGCCAGCAGCCATTTTCCGGGACTAGCGGGACAACTTTCCTACGAGCAGTACTTC. It translates to CASSHFPGLAGQLSYEQYF.

J is TRBJ2-7 and V is TRBV27; 7 nucleotides line up with TRBD1. CDR1 is MNHEY, CDR2 SMNVEV, per germline (reference sequence). The CDR3 extends over 19 amino acids. With V trimmed by 4 bases and J by 1 base, 19 bases remained unmatched. The CDR3 DNA sequence: TGTGCCAGCAGTTCACATAAACAGGGGTTTAACACCTTATCCTACGAGCAGTACTTC. It encodes CASSSHKQGFNTLSYEQYF.